The 31 T cell receptor beta chains below come from one sample, sequenced in a study of metastatic and nonmetastatic thyroid tumors. TCRdb recomputed clones from the PCR reads via MiXCR. Of 20,000 to 25,000 clones in the sample, 25% to 30% were seen once. Not a single patient had been given any form of treatment at any point before undergoing thyroid surgery. Sequencing was carried out using tumor tissue. These TCRs come from a female donor with papillary thyroid cancer or a benign thyroid nodule (not recorded which). Some clones in this sample may be carry-over from other donors' samples.

This chain connects TRBV20-1 to TRBJ1-2; TRBD1 might be the D (5 bases). Trimming pared 4 bases from V and 6 bases from J, leaving 21 bases between. The CDR3 contains 15 residues. Germline V gene sequence: CDR1 DFQATT, CDR2 SNEGSKA (reference sequence). The CDR3 reads CSANPFQGFMDGYTF. CDR3 DNA sequence: TGCAGTGCTAACCCTTTCCAGGGTTTTATGGATGGCTACACCTTC.

This clone has at least ten counts. V and J are TRBV9 and TRBJ1-5; unclear D gene. V was pared by 3 bases and J by 0 bases, with 7 bases between. This CDR3 contains 14 residues. Germline CDR1 reads SGDLS; CDR2 reads YYNGEE. CDR3 in amino acids: CASSAGVSNQPQHF. In DNA form, the CDR3 reads TGTGCCAGCAGCGCTGGGGTTAGCAATCAGCCCCAGCATTTT.

This clone came up many times. The chain uses TRBV20-1 and TRBJ1-5; maybe TRBD1 (6 bases). The CDR3 is 14 residues long. Trimming cost V 3 bases and J 7 bases, with 16 bases left between them. Germline V gene sequence: CDR1 DFQATT, CDR2 SNEGSKA (reference sequence). As DNA, the CDR3 is TGCAGTGCTAGGGGGGGGGCTATCGGACAGCCCCAGCATTTT. This encodes CSARGGAIGQPQHF.

About this clone itself: Different DNA sequences within this sample yield the same CDR3. The chain has TRBV7-8 and TRBJ2-3, with 11 bases aligning to TRBD2. The V segment lost 5 bases and the J segment 6 bases; nucleotides outside the gene matches: 10. Germline V lookup: CDR1 SGHVS, CDR2 FQNEAQ. The CDR3 sequence is 16 residues long. The CDR3 DNA sequence: TGTGCCAGCAGCCCTCAGACTAGCGGGGCTATGGATACGCAGTATTTT. It codes for CASSPQTSGAMDTQYF.

Sample share makes this clone medium-sized (0.01 to 0.1%). The genes are TRBV6-1 and TRBJ1-1, with D unclear. Germline assignment: CDR1 MNHNS and CDR2 SASEGT. Deletions cut 8 bases from V and 1 base from J, with 11 bases between. This CDR3 has 13 residues. CDR3 sequence reads: CASSYAQNTEAFF. The CDR3 bases are TGTGCCAGCTCGTACGCACAGAACACTGAAGCTTTCTTT.

The V call is TRBV7-2, the J call TRBJ1-6; TRBD1 is a possible D gene (5 bases). V was pared by 6 bases and J by 6 bases, with 9 bases between. Germline lookup yields CDR1 SGHTA and CDR2 FQGNSA. This CDR3 spans 13 amino acids. CDR3 protein: CASRWDGNSPLHF. In DNA form, the CDR3 reads TGTGCCAGCAGGTGGGACGGTAATTCACCCCTCCACTTT.

The chain has TRBV7-4 and TRBJ2-5; TRBD1 is a possible D gene (5 bases). The V gene lost 1 base and the J gene lost 5 bases, with 8 bases spanning the gap. The CDR3 is 13 residues long. Germline V gene sequence: CDR1 SGHVT, CDR2 SQSDAQ. The CDR3 is CASSLEGVETQYF. CDR3 DNA sequence: TGTGCCAGCAGCTTAGAAGGGGTGGAGACCCAGTACTTC.

The chain combines TRBV18 with TRBJ2-5, with D perhaps given as TRBD1 or TRBD2 (5 bases each). Germline lookup yields CDR1 KGHSH and CDR2 LQKENI. V lost 3 bases, J lost 5 bases, and 13 bases lay in between. The CDR3 contains 14 residues. The CDR3 loop reads CASSPGAQRETQYF. CDR3 sequence (DNA): TGTGCCAGCTCACCCGGGGCCCAGCGGGAGACCCAGTACTTC.

This clone appeared many times. The genes are TRBV4-1 and TRBJ1-2, with 7 bases that match TRBD1. Germline V gives CDR1 MGHRA, CDR2 YSYEKL. This CDR3 has 15 amino acids. V was clipped by 1 base and J by 10 bases; unmatched bases: 12. CDR3: CASSQVGMGQLDYTF. The DNA for the CDR3 is TGCGCCAGCAGCCAAGTTGGTATGGGACAGCTTGACTACACCTTC.

The rearrangement joins TRBV5-1 to TRBJ1-3; no firm D call. Germline values: CDR1 SGHRS, CDR2 YFSETQ. The CDR3 consists of 15 residues. The germline V and J ends were trimmed by 6 bases and 0 bases, with 13 bases remaining between them. CDR3 nucleotide sequence: TGCGCCAGCATTGAGGATTACATCTCTGGAAACACCATATATTTT. This gives the protein CASIEDYISGNTIYF.

The V and J genes are TRBV12-3 or TRBV12-4 and TRBJ2-2; D uncertain. Trimming shortened V by 6 bases and J by 3 bases, and 11 bases separated the two germline ends. There are 14 residues in the CDR3. CDR3 protein: CASSPRTYTGELFF. DNA for the CDR3: TGTGCCAGCAGCCCTCGGACGTACACCGGGGAGCTGTTTTTT.

This clone is deemed medium-sized (0.01 to 0.1%). This sample includes further DNA sequences coding for the same CDR3. The rearrangement links TRBV6-2 or TRBV6-3 to TRBJ2-2; D not resolved. The CDR3 totals 13 residues. CDR1 and CDR2 (germline): MNHEY, SVGEGT. The V end was cut by 0 bases, the J end by 6 bases, with 5 bases between. The CDR3 loop reads CASSYSFPGELFF. The CDR3 DNA reads TGTGCCAGCAGTTACTCGTTCCCCGGGGAGCTGTTTTTT.

There are many counts of this clone. The V call is TRBV28, the J call TRBJ1-4; D possibly corresponds to TRBD1 (6 bases). Trimming shortened V by 4 bases and J by 7 bases, and 16 bases separated the two germline ends. This CDR3 region has 15 residues. CDR1 is MDHEN, CDR2 SYDVKM, per germline. The CDR3 DNA is TGTGCCAGCAGTTCAGGGGTCATGGGCGGTGAAAAACTGTTTTTT. Translation gives CASSSGVMGGEKLFF.

By proportion, this clone is medium-sized (0.01 to 0.1%). This chain uses TRBV7-8 with TRBJ2-1, with a tentative D call TRBD1 (6 bases). Germline V gene data show CDR1 as SGHVS and CDR2 as FQNEAQ. The CDR3 sequence is 15 residues long. With 4 bases removed from V and 2 bases from J, the gap between germline ends came to 12 bases. CDR3 protein: CASSSGTRTYNEQFF. CDR3 sequence (DNA): TGTGCCAGCAGCTCCGGGACACGAACCTACAATGAGCAGTTCTTC.

The chain couples TRBV11-2 to TRBJ2-6; maybe TRBD1 (6 bases). The CDR3 is 19 amino acids. From germline, CDR1 is SGHAT and CDR2 FQNNGV. Trimming stripped 6 bases from V and 8 bases from J, with 29 bases between. CDR3 region: CASSRRTALSVSGSNVLTF. The CDR3 DNA is TGTGCCAGCAGTCGTCGGACAGCCCTCTCGGTTTCTGGTTCCAACGTCCTGACTTTC.

This clone was recorded at least ten times. The chain has TRBV27 and TRBJ2-3; weak D call: TRBD2 (6 bases). The CDR3 runs to 16 residues. V was pared by 6 bases and J by 2 bases, with 18 bases between. Germline CDR1 MNHEY, CDR2 SMNVEV (reference sequence). CDR3 coding DNA: TGTGCCAGCAGGGCCATGGGCGGGGAAGTCACAGATACGCAGTATTTT. It codes for CASRAMGGEVTDTQYF.

This clone was seen ten or more times. CDR3 protein: CSARTGQPNTEAFF. As DNA, the CDR3 is TGCAGTGCTAGGACCGGACAACCGAACACTGAAGCTTTCTTT. The chain is built from TRBV20-1 and TRBJ1-1; maybe TRBD1 (5 bases). The germline gives CDR1 DFQATT, CDR2 SNEGSKA (reference sequence). The CDR3 totals 14 residues. The germline V and J ends were trimmed by 3 bases and 1 base, with 12 bases remaining between them.

Ten or more counts support this clone. One end of the junction varies from germline; a read error may be responsible. The chain uses TRBV7-7 and TRBJ2-1, with D possibly matching TRBD2 (6 bases). Looked up from germline, CDR1 is SSHAT and CDR2 is FNYEAQ (reference sequence). The CDR3 extends over 15 amino acids. Here the CDR3 reads CASSLEGGLASQQFF. The DNA of the CDR3 is TGTGCTAGCAGCTTAGAGGGTGGCCTAGCGTCCCAGCAGTTCTTC.

This clone showed up just a few times. The rearrangement uses TRBV5-1 and TRBJ2-3; 13 bases match TRBD2. From germline, CDR1 is SGHRS and CDR2 YFSETQ. Losses at the gene ends were 4 bases for V and 0 bases for J; bases not matched to a gene: 14. The CDR3 is 20 residues long. CDR3 DNA sequence: TGCGCCAGCAGCCGAGCGGCAGGGACTAGCGGGGCTATTAGCACAGATACGCAGTATTTT. Translated: CASSRAAGTSGAISTDTQYF.

Many counts were recorded for this clone. This rearrangement joins TRBV2 to TRBJ2-7, with TRBD1 as a possible D gene (5 bases). Germline V gene lookup returns CDR1 SNHLY and CDR2 FYNNEI. V dropped 10 bases and J dropped 4 bases, with 11 bases sitting between them. This CDR3 has 11 amino acids. The DNA of the CDR3 is TGTGCCACCAAAGGGGTTTACGAGCAGTACTTC. Its protein is CATKGVYEQYF.

This clone was picked up many times. The V and J genes are TRBV30 and TRBJ2-2, with 10 bases identical to TRBD2. V lost 5 bases to trimming and J lost 0 bases; unmatched junction nucleotides: 3. CDR3 length equals 15 residues. The germline CDR1 and CDR2 sequences are GTSNPN and SVGIG (reference sequence). The CDR3 is CAWASGGTNTGELFF. CDR3 DNA sequence: TGTGCCTGGGCTAGCGGGGGTACGAACACCGGGGAGCTGTTTTTT.

The CDR3 reads CASSGGTGADEQYF. The CDR3 DNA is TGTGCCAGCAGTGGAGGGACAGGGGCGGACGAGCAGTACTTC. V is TRBV6-4 and J is TRBJ2-7; 10 positions match TRBD1. The V gene end was trimmed by 4 bases and the J gene end by 5 bases; junction bases not matched to a gene: 5. From germline, CDR1 is MRHNA and CDR2 SNTAGT. There are 14 residues in the CDR3.

This clone is labeled medium-sized. V is TRBV11-2 and J is TRBJ1-3, with a weak D call TRBD1 (5 bases). Trimming pared 5 bases from V and 0 bases from J, leaving 11 bases between. Germline V lookup: CDR1 SGHAT, CDR2 FQNNGV. The CDR3 is 15 residues long. The CDR3 loop reads CASSQDGGSGNTIYF. For the CDR3, the DNA is TGTGCCAGCAGCCAGGACGGGGGCTCTGGAAACACCATATATTTT.

This rearrangement joins TRBV12-3 or TRBV12-4 to TRBJ2-1; D call uncertain. The CDR3 consists of 16 residues. V lost 4 bases to trimming and J lost 3 bases, with 16 bases between them. The CDR3 region has the DNA TGTGCCAGCAGTTCGACATTGGCGCAGTGCTACAATGAGCAGTTCTTC. Its protein is CASSSTLAQCYNEQFF.

Regarding this clone: A read error may produce the germline difference seen at one junction end. The chain couples TRBV5-1 to TRBJ1-2, with D unresolved. The CDR3 spans 11 residues. Germline CDR1 reads SGHRS; CDR2 reads YFSETQ. The CDR3 DNA follows: TGCGCCAGCAACTTGTGCTATGGCTACACCTTC. Translating gives CASNLCYGYTF.

About this clone itself: The sample carries other DNA sequences with the same CDR3. The V gene is TRBV9, the J gene TRBJ2-5; TRBD1 matches 9 bases. This CDR3 is built from 15 residues. Per germline, CDR1 SGDLS and CDR2 YYNGEE. V dropped 3 bases and J dropped 5; count of bases not matched to a gene: 8. Here the CDR3 DNA reads TGTGCCAGCAGCGGGGGACAGGGCGCGGGGGAGACCCAGTACTTC. Protein sequence: CASSGGQGAGETQYF.

This chain joins TRBV6-1 and TRBJ2-7; D is undetermined. The length of the CDR3 is 13 residues. Germline loops: CDR1 MNHNS, CDR2 SASEGT. V was pared by 5 bases and J by 0 bases, with 8 bases between. The CDR3 is CASSKLPSYEQYF. The CDR3 DNA reads as TGTGCCAGCAGTAAATTACCCTCCTACGAGCAGTACTTC.

This clone was seen repeatedly, ten times or more. The V and J genes are TRBV7-9 and TRBJ1-2; D unclear. The V gene lost 5 bases and the J gene lost 1 base, with 11 bases spanning the gap. The CDR3 has 14 amino acids. Germline-derived CDR1 and CDR2 are SEHNR and FQNEAQ (reference sequence). CDR3 bases: TGTGCCAGCAGCCTAGATGTTGATAACTATGGCTACACCTTC. Amino acid sequence: CASSLDVDNYGYTF.

This chain links TRBV3-1 with TRBJ2-7, with no clear D. Germline loops: CDR1 LGHDT, CDR2 YNNKEL (reference sequence). Trimming cost V 5 bases and J 7 bases, with 15 bases left between them. The CDR3 is made up of 13 amino acids. CDR3 sequence reads: CASSLYRAGEQYF. As DNA, the CDR3 is TGTGCCAGCAGCTTGTACAGAGCCGGAGAGCAGTACTTC.

V gene TRBV6-1 combines with J gene TRBJ2-7, with D perhaps matching TRBD1 (6 bases). Germline V gives CDR1 MNHNS, CDR2 SASEGT. This CDR3 contains 15 residues. Deletions cut 4 bases from V and 3 bases from J, with 16 bases between. CDR3 nucleotide sequence: TGTGCCAGCAGTGTAACTACAGGGATCGTCTACGAGCAGTACTTC. Translation gives CASSVTTGIVYEQYF.

This clone is labeled medium-sized. This sequence joins TRBV5-1 and TRBJ2-3; 7 nucleotides match TRBD2. This CDR3 comprises 14 residues. V was pared by 5 bases and J by 5 bases, with 8 bases of the junction left unmatched. Per the germline V gene, CDR1 is SGHRS and CDR2 is YFSETQ. The CDR3 bases are TGCGCCAGCAGGATAGCGGGTCAAGGAGATACGCAGTATTTT. Translating gives CASRIAGQGDTQYF.